The 20 T cell receptor beta chains in this list originate from one sample, sequenced in a study of cytomegalovirus exposure and HLA in healthy donors. PCR employed 60 Vbeta and 13 Jbeta primers. Data came from immunoSEQ multiplex PCR; TCRdb stores just in-frame clones and leaves some out. The repertoire holds 140,000 to 150,000 clones, with 77% as singletons. The sequenced material came from PBMCs. The receptors were gathered from a male donor in good health and CMV-seronegative.

This clone was counted once. V usage is TRBV15 and J usage is TRBJ2-5; maybe TRBD1 (5 bases). The V end was cut by 0 bases, the J end by 0 bases, with 11 bases between. CDR1 and CDR2 (germline): LNHNV, YYDKDF (reference sequence). The CDR3 runs to 16 residues. The DNA of the CDR3 is TGTGCCACCAGCAGAGATAAGGACATGCACCAAGAGACCCAGTACTTC. The encoded protein is CATSRDKDMHQETQYF.

V gene TRBV5-1 combines with J gene TRBJ2-1; 7 bases are shared with TRBD2. The CDR3 length is 16 residues. Germline CDR1 SGHRS, CDR2 YFSETQ. V shed 0 bases, J shed 6 bases, and the junction held 9 bases outside the gene matches. CDR3 bases: TGCGCCAGCAGCTTGGAGGTACTAGCGAACTCCAATGAGCAGTTCTTC. Protein product: CASSLEVLANSNEQFF.

V is TRBV21-1 and J is TRBJ1-1; the table names TRBD1, a call not compared with the DNA. TRBV21-1 counts as a pseudogene. The CDR3 has 15 residues. In DNA, the CDR3 is TGTGCCAGCCCGGGACAGAGTCTAATGAACACTGAAGCTTTCTTT. Residues: CASPGQSLMNTEAFF.

The chain is built from TRBV19 and TRBJ2-1; D might be TRBD2 (5 bases). V lost 3 bases and J lost 4, with 7 bases in between. The CDR3 covers 13 residues. The germline gives CDR1 LNHDA, CDR2 SQIVND (reference sequence). The CDR3 region is CASSIRDYNEQFF. As DNA, the CDR3 is TGTGCCAGTAGTATTCGGGATTACAATGAGCAGTTCTTC.

The V call is TRBV16, the J call TRBJ1-5; 11 bases agree with TRBD1. The CDR3 covers 14 residues. The germline gives CDR1 KGHSY, CDR2 FQNENV. V trimming: 4 bases; J trimming: 8 bases; junction bases outside the gene matches: 4. The CDR3 DNA sequence: TGTGCCAGCAGCCTGGGACAGGGGGAAGAGCCCCAGCATTTT. It yields the protein CASSLGQGEEPQHF.

The gene calls are TRBV5-1 and TRBJ2-7; D unclear. The CDR3 runs 13 residues. Trimming took off 5 bases at V and 0 bases at J, with 9 bases between the two ends. Germline-derived CDR1 and CDR2 are SGHRS and YFSETQ. CDR3 DNA sequence: TGCGCCAGCAGGGTGGGCAGCTCCTACGAGCAGTACTTC. This gives the protein CASRVGSSYEQYF.

The CDR3 sequence is CASSLRTEPPEQFF. The DNA for the CDR3 is TGTGCCAGCAGCTTACGGACAGAACCCCCCGAGCAGTTCTTC. This rearrangement joins TRBV11-2 to TRBJ2-1; D is possibly TRBD1 (6 bases). Germline values: CDR1 SGHAT, CDR2 FQNNGV. This CDR3 is 14 amino acids long. The V and J ends lost 2 bases and 10 bases respectively, with 15 bases between them.

The chain couples TRBV7-9 to TRBJ1-6; D gene ambiguous. With 2 bases removed from V and 5 bases from J, the gap between germline ends came to 7 bases. This CDR3 has 14 residues. CDR1 SEHNR and CDR2 FQNEAQ come from the germline V gene (reference sequence). CDR3 sequence (DNA): TGTGCCAGCAGCTTAAAACAGAATAATTCACCCCTCCACTTT. The encoded protein is CASSLKQNNSPLHF.

This clone appeared once. This CDR3 reads CASSVGEEETQYF. The CDR3 DNA reads TGTGCCAGCAGCGTAGGGGAGGAGGAGACCCAGTACTTC. The rearrangement uses TRBV9 and TRBJ2-5; TRBD2 is a possible D gene (6 bases). This CDR3 is built from 13 residues. The germline CDR1 and CDR2 sequences are SGDLS and YYNGEE. Trimming removed 0 bases from V and 5 bases from J, with 8 bases in between.

The chain uses TRBV27 and TRBJ2-5, with D unclear. V was shortened by 0 bases and J by 2 bases, with 22 bases between the two germline ends. This CDR3 has 19 amino acids. Looked up from germline, CDR1 is MNHEY and CDR2 is SMNVEV (reference sequence). The CDR3, as DNA: TGTGCCAGCAGTTTATCCTCCCTAGGTCGGGTTCCCCATCAAGAGACCCAGTACTTC. Translation: CASSLSSLGRVPHQETQYF.

This clone has only a few counts. The V call is TRBV9, the J call TRBJ2-6; the match to TRBD1 covers 8 bases. Trimming cost V 3 bases and J 1 base; bases outside gene matches: 9. This CDR3 comprises 18 residues. Germline CDR1 is SGDLS and CDR2 is YYNGEE. CDR3 DNA sequence: TGTGCCAGCAGCGAACCAGGGGGCGCAAGGTCTGGGGCCAACGTCCTGACTTTC. Translation gives CASSEPGGARSGANVLTF.

The chain has TRBV15 and TRBJ2-5; 7 bases map to TRBD1. Trimming cost V 3 bases and J 0 bases; bases outside gene matches: 1. The CDR3 sequence is 14 residues long. Per germline, CDR1 LNHNV and CDR2 YYDKDF (reference sequence). The CDR3 coding sequence is TGTGCCACCAGCAGGACAGGGAACCAAGAGACCCAGTACTTC. This sequence encodes CATSRTGNQETQYF.

This clone was seen only a few times. The J gene is TRBJ2-3, the V gene TRBV11-2; no reliable D call. The CDR3 loop spans 14 amino acids. Germline V gene data show CDR1 as SGHAT and CDR2 as FQNNGV. V was clipped by 3 bases and J by 0 bases, with 7 bases between them. The CDR3 reads CASSFSPSTDTQYF. The CDR3 coding sequence is TGTGCCAGCAGCTTCAGTCCGAGCACAGATACGCAGTATTTT.

This clone was picked up a small number of times. This chain uses TRBV6-6 with TRBJ1-1; TRBD1 aligns across 9 bases. CDR3 length: 15 amino acids. The ends lost 6 bases at V and 1 base at J; junction bases unmatched: 6. Per germline, CDR1 MNHNY and CDR2 SVGAGI (reference sequence). The CDR3 coding sequence is TGTGCCAGCAGGGGGACAGGGCCTACGAACACTGAAGCTTTCTTT. Its translation is CASRGTGPTNTEAFF.

The chain couples TRBV9 to TRBJ2-3, with 9 bases fitting TRBD2. The trim removed 0 bases at V and 0 bases at J, leaving 8 bases unmatched. Germline values: CDR1 SGDLS, CDR2 YYNGEE. This CDR3 spans 18 amino acids. CDR3 nucleotide sequence: TGTGCCAGCAGCGTAGGATTAGCGGGAGCCACTAGCACAGATACGCAGTATTTT. It is translated as CASSVGLAGATSTDTQYF.

This clone was seen a few times. The chain is built from TRBV10-2 and TRBJ1-1, with D maybe TRBD1 (5 bases). V lost 10 bases and J lost 4, with 13 bases in between. This CDR3 spans 12 amino acids. Germline CDR1 and CDR2: WSHSY and SAAADI. The CDR3 spells CATYGGGTEAFF. For the CDR3, the DNA is TGCGCCACCTATGGGGGGGGCACTGAAGCTTTCTTT.

The chain employs TRBV27 and TRBJ2-2, with 8 bases that match TRBD1. Losses at the gene ends were 4 bases for V and 3 bases for J; bases not matched to a gene: 7. Per germline, CDR1 MNHEY and CDR2 SMNVEV (reference sequence). The CDR3 spans 16 residues. The CDR3 DNA reads TGTGCCAGCAGTTCAGGGGGCGCCGGGTACACCGGGGAGCTGTTTTTT. This translates into CASSSGGAGYTGELFF.

The chain employs TRBV5-1 and TRBJ1-5; a weak D match, TRBD1 (5 bases). Germline CDR1 is SGHRS and CDR2 is YFSETQ. Trimming pared 0 bases from V and 1 base from J, leaving 14 bases between. The length of the CDR3 is 17 residues. The DNA for the CDR3 is TGCGCCAGCAGCTTGGGGGGTGGGGGAGGAAGCAATCAGCCCCAGCATTTT. Translated, it gives CASSLGGGGGSNQPQHF.

This rearrangement joins TRBV5-1 to TRBJ1-5; D may be TRBD1 (5 bases). Trimming left V 4 bases short and J 4 bases short, with 9 bases between. Per germline, CDR1 SGHRS and CDR2 YFSETQ. The CDR3 has 13 amino acids. CDR3 protein: CASSPGHNQPQHF. The CDR3 nucleotides read TGCGCCAGCAGCCCCGGACATAATCAGCCCCAGCATTTT.

The chain employs TRBV7-3 and TRBJ2-5; 7 bases are a match to TRBD2. The CDR3 runs to 15 residues. The germline CDR1 and CDR2 sequences are SGHTA and FQGTGA. J lost 5 bases, V lost 3 bases, and 9 bases had no gene match. The CDR3 is CASSFGASGSETQYF. DNA of the CDR3: TGTGCCAGCAGCTTTGGGGCTAGCGGATCGGAGACCCAGTACTTC.